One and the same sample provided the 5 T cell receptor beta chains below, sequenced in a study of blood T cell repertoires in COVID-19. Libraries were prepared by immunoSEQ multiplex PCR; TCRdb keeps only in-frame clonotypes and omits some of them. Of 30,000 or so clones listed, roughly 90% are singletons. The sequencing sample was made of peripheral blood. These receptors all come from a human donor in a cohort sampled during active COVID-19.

The CDR3 loop reads CASRGQPNEKLFF. CDR3 in DNA: TGTGCCAGCAGGGGACAGCCTAATGAAAAACTGTTTTTT. The rearrangement uses TRBV28 and TRBJ1-4, with 7 bases fitting TRBD1. V shed 6 bases and J 3 bases; nucleotides not matched to a gene: 1. Germline CDR1 reads MDHEN; CDR2 reads SYDVKM. This CDR3 contains 13 residues.

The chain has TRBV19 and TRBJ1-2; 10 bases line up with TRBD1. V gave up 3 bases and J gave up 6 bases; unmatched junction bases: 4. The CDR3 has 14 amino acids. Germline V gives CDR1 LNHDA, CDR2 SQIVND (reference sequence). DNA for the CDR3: TGTGCCAGTAGTATGTTGGGACAGGGGAATGGCTACACCTTC. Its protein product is CASSMLGQGNGYTF.

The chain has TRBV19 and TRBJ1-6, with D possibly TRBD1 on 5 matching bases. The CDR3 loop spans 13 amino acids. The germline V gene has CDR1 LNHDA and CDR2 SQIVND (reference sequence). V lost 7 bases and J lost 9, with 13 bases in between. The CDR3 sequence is CASKGEGLSPLHF. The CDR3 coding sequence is TGTGCCAGTAAAGGGGAGGGCCTTTCACCCCTCCACTTT.

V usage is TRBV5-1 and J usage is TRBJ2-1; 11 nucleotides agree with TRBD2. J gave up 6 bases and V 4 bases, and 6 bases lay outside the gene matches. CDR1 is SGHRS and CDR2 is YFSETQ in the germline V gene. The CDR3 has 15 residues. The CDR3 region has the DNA TGCGCCAGCAGCATGACTAGCGGGGTTATCAATGAGCAGTTCTTC. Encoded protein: CASSMTSGVINEQFF.

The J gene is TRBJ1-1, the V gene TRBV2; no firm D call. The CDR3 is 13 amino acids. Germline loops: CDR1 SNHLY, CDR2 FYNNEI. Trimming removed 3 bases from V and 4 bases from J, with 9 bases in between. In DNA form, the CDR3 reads TGTGCCAGCAGTGACCCCTTCCCCACTGAAGCTTTCTTT. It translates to CASSDPFPTEAFF.